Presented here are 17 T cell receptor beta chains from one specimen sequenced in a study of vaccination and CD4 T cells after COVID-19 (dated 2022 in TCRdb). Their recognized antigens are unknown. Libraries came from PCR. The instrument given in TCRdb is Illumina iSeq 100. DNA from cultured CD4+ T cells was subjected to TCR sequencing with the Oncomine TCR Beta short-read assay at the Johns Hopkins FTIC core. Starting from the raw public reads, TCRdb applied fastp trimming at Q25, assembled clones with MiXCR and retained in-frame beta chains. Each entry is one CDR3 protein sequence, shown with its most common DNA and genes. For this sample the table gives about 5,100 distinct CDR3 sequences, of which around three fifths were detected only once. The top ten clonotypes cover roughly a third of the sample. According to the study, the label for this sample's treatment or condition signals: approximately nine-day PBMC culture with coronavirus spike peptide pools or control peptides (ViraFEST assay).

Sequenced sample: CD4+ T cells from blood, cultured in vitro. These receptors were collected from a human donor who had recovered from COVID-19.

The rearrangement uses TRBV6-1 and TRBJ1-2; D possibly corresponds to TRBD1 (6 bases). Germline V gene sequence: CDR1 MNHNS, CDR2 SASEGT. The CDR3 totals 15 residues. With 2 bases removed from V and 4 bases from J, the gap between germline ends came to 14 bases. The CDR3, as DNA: TGTGCCAGCAGTGAACAACGGGACACGACCTATGGCTACACCTTC. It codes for CASSEQRDTTYGYTF.

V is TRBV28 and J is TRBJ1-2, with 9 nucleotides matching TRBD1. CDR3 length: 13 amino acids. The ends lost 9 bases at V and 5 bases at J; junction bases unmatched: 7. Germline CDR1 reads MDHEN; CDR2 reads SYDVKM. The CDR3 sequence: CASRNGQGYGYTF. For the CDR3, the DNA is TGTGCCAGTAGAAACGGACAGGGGTATGGCTACACCTTC.

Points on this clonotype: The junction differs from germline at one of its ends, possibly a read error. For the CDR3, the DNA is TGTGCCAGCCACACAGGGCTTTCTGGCCACACCTTC. Protein product: CASHTGLSGHTF. The V gene is TRBV6-1, the J gene TRBJ1-2, with D possibly matching TRBD1 (6 bases). The CDR3 spans 12 residues. Germline CDR1 and CDR2: MNHNS and SASEGT.

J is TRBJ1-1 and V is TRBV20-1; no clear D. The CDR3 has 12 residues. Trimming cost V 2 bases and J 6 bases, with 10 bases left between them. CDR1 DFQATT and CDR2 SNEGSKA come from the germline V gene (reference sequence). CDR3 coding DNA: TGCAGTGCTAGACCCCAAGGGCCTGAAGCTTTCTTT. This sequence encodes CSARPQGPEAFF.

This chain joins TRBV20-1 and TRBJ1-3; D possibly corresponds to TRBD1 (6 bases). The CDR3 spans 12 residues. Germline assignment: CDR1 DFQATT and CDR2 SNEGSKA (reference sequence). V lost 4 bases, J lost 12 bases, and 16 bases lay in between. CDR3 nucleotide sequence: TGCAGTGCTACCAGGGGCTGGAAACACATATATTTT. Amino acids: CSATRGWKHIYF.

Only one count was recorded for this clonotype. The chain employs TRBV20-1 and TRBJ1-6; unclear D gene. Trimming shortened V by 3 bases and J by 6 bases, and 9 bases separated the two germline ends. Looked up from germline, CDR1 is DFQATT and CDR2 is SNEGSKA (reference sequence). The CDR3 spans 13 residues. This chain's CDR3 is CSASGQFNSPLHF. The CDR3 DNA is TGCAGTGCTAGCGGCCAGTTTAATTCACCCCTCCACTTT.

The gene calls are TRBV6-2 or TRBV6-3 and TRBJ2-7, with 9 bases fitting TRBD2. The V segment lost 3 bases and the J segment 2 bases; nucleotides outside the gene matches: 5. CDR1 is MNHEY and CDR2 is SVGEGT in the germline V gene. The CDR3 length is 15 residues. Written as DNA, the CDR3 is TGTGCCAGCAGTTATGCAGCGGGGGGTGCCTACGAGCAGTACTTC. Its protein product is CASSYAAGGAYEQYF.

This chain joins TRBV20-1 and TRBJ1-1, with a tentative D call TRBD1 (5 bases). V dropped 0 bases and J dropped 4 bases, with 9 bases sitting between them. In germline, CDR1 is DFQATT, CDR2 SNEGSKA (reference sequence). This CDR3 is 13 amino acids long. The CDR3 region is CSAREPGATEAFF. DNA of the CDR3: TGCAGTGCTAGAGAGCCCGGGGCCACTGAAGCTTTCTTT.

In DNA form, the CDR3 reads TGCAGTGCTACGGGACGGACAGGGGGGGAGACCCAGTACTTC. Amino acid sequence: CSATGRTGGETQYF. The gene calls are TRBV20-1 and TRBJ2-5; TRBD1 matches at 10 bases. J was trimmed by 5 bases and V by 4 bases; bases with no gene match: 7. CDR1 is DFQATT and CDR2 is SNEGSKA in the germline V gene (reference sequence). The CDR3 has 14 residues.

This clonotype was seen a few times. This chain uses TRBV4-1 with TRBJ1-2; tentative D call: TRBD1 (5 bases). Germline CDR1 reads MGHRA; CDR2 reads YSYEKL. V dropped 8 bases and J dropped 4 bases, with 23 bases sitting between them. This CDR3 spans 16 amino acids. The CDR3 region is CASSAGTHHWGYGYTF. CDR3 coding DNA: TGCGCCAGCTCAGCCGGGACCCACCACTGGGGCTATGGCTACACCTTC.

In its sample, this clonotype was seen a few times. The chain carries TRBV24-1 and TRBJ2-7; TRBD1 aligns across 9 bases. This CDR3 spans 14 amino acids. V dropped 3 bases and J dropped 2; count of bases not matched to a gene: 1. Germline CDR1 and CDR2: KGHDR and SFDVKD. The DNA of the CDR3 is TGTGCCACCAGTGATGGGACAGGGACCTACGAGCAGTACTTC. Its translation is CATSDGTGTYEQYF.

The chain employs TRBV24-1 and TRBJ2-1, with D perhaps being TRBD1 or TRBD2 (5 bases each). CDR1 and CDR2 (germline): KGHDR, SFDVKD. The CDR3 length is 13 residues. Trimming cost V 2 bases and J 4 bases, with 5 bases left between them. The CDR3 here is CATSDWGYNEQFF. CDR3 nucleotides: TGTGCCACCAGTGATTGGGGGTACAATGAGCAGTTCTTC.

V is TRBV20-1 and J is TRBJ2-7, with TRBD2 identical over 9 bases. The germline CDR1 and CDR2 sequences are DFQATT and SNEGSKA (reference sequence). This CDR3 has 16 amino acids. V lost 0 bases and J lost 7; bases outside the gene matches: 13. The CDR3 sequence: CSARDMRGGVFAEQYF. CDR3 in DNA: TGCAGTGCTAGAGATATGCGCGGGGGGGTCTTTGCAGAGCAGTACTTC.

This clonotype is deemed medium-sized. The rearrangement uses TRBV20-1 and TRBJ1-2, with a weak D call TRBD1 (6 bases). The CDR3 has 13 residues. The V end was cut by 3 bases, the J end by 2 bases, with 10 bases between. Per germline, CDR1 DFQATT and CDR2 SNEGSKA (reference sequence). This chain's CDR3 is CSARDSSNYGYTF. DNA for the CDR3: TGCAGTGCTAGGGACAGCTCCAACTATGGCTACACCTTC.

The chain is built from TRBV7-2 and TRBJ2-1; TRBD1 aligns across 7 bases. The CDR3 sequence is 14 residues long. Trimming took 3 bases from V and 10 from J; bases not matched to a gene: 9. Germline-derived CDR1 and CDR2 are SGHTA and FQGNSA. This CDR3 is CASSFSSWTGEQFF. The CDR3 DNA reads TGTGCCAGCAGCTTTAGCTCTTGGACAGGCGAGCAGTTCTTC.

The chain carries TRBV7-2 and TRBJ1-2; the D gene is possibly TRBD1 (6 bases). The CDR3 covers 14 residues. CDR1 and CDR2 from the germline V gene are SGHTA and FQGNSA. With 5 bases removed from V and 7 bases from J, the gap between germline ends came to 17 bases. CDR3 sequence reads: CASSPVGGASGYTF. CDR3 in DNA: TGTGCCAGCAGCCCAGTGGGGGGGGCCAGTGGCTACACCTTC.

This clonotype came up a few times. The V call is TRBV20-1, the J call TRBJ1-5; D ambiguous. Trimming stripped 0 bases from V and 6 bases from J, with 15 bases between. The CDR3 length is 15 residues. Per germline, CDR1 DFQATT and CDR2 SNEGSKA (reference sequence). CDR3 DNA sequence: TGCAGTGCTAGAGATCCCAATAAGGGTGGTCAGCCCCAGCATTTT. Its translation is CSARDPNKGGQPQHF.